These T cell receptor beta chains were read from a single sample in a study of T cells and Merkel cell carcinoma outcomes. Data came from immunoSEQ multiplex PCR; TCRdb stores just in-frame clones and leaves some out. Of over 10,000 clones listed, less than 97% are singletons. Specimen: tumor tissue from Merkel cell carcinoma. These receptors all come from a human donor with Merkel cell carcinoma. Each CDR3 is given without its conserved first and last residue. Fields, in order: CDR3 protein, J gene, CDR3 length, V gene, D gene. The D gene is left open where the match is weak.

CDR3aa: SVRTVTGELF
j_gene: TRBJ2-2
len: 10
v_gene: TRBV29-1
d_gene: .

CDR3aa: ASSAPSGSEQY
j_gene: TRBJ2-7
len: 11
v_gene: TRBV6-1
d_gene: TRBD2

CDR3aa: ASSPSGSPHEQY
j_gene: TRBJ2-7
len: 12
v_gene: TRBV7-3
d_gene: TRBD2

CDR3aa: ASSLDGGGYTEAF
j_gene: TRBJ1-1
len: 13
v_gene: TRBV7-2
d_gene: .

CDR3aa: ASRGGLAGEETQY
j_gene: TRBJ2-5
len: 13
v_gene: TRBV7-2
d_gene: TRBD2

CDR3aa: ASSPPGYLAGSSTDTQY
j_gene: TRBJ2-3
len: 17
v_gene: TRBV18
d_gene: TRBD2

CDR3aa: ASALGTSAYEQY
j_gene: TRBJ2-7
len: 12
v_gene: TRBV12-5
d_gene: TRBD2

CDR3aa: ASSLDPASDTQY
j_gene: TRBJ2-3
len: 12
v_gene: TRBV11-3
d_gene: .

CDR3aa: ASSQQGVYGGYT
j_gene: TRBJ1-2
len: 12
v_gene: TRBV6-5
d_gene: .

CDR3aa: ASSSTGYSSYNEQF
j_gene: TRBJ2-1
len: 14
v_gene: TRBV11-2
d_gene: .

CDR3aa: ASSPGGNTGELF
j_gene: TRBJ2-2
len: 12
v_gene: TRBV5-1
d_gene: TRBD2

CDR3aa: ASPQGTNCYEQY
j_gene: TRBJ2-7
len: 12
v_gene: TRBV27
d_gene: .

CDR3aa: AWSQNRIYTDTQY
j_gene: TRBJ2-3
len: 13
v_gene: TRBV30
d_gene: .

CDR3aa: ASGTSGSIYEQY
j_gene: TRBJ2-7
len: 12
v_gene: TRBV28
d_gene: TRBD2

CDR3aa: ASSLGTSGRDQETQY
j_gene: TRBJ2-5
len: 15
v_gene: TRBV11-2
d_gene: TRBD2

CDR3aa: ASSQVTGARTDTQY
j_gene: TRBJ2-3
len: 14
v_gene: TRBV4-3
d_gene: .

CDR3aa: ASSLLGSLQETQY
j_gene: TRBJ2-5
len: 13
v_gene: TRBV7-2
d_gene: .

CDR3aa: ASSETYGASHEQY
j_gene: TRBJ2-7
len: 13
v_gene: TRBV9
d_gene: .

CDR3aa: ASSQENSRF
j_gene: TRBJ2-1
len: 9
v_gene: TRBV16
d_gene: .

CDR3aa: ASSLRGSGANVLT
j_gene: TRBJ2-6
len: 13
v_gene: TRBV28
d_gene: .

CDR3aa: ASSGGTPGQGYNEQF
j_gene: TRBJ2-1
len: 15
v_gene: TRBV14
d_gene: TRBD1

CDR3aa: ASSLEQKTEAF
j_gene: TRBJ1-1
len: 11
v_gene: TRBV7-9
d_gene: .

CDR3aa: ASSQNRALNEQF
j_gene: TRBJ2-1
len: 12
v_gene: TRBV4-3
d_gene: .

CDR3aa: ASSLGTSPYNEQF
j_gene: TRBJ2-1
len: 13
v_gene: TRBV7-3
d_gene: TRBD2

CDR3aa: ASSQWGGQPNEKLF
j_gene: TRBJ1-4
len: 14
v_gene: TRBV4-2
d_gene: .

CDR3aa: ASSSLDRAGQPQH
j_gene: TRBJ1-5
len: 13
v_gene: TRBV28
d_gene: .

CDR3aa: AWSASENTEAF
j_gene: TRBJ1-1
len: 11
v_gene: TRBV30
d_gene: .

CDR3aa: ASSRQGGGNQPQH
j_gene: TRBJ1-5
len: 13
v_gene: TRBV28
d_gene: TRBD1

CDR3aa: ASLVILGNTIY
j_gene: TRBJ1-3
len: 11
v_gene: TRBV2
d_gene: .

CDR3aa: ASSQGGQGSTEAF
j_gene: TRBJ1-1
len: 13
v_gene: TRBV4-2
d_gene: TRBD1

CDR3aa: ASSSSGAYNEQF
j_gene: TRBJ2-1
len: 12
v_gene: TRBV7-3
d_gene: .

CDR3aa: ASSLAGVGETQY
j_gene: TRBJ2-5
len: 12
v_gene: TRBV7-9
d_gene: .

CDR3aa: AISREGTDTQY
j_gene: TRBJ2-3
len: 11
v_gene: TRBV10-3
d_gene: .

CDR3aa: ASSPRTAGANVLT
j_gene: TRBJ2-6
len: 13
v_gene: TRBV9
d_gene: .

CDR3aa: ASGTPSTGFGNTIY
j_gene: TRBJ1-3
len: 14
v_gene: TRBV28
d_gene: .

CDR3aa: ASSESGGSGRGTNQPQH
j_gene: TRBJ1-5
len: 17
v_gene: TRBV10-1
d_gene: .

CDR3aa: ASGLEALTNEQY
j_gene: TRBJ2-7
len: 12
v_gene: TRBV12-5
d_gene: .

CDR3aa: AWRGTGVDEGYT
j_gene: TRBJ1-2
len: 12
v_gene: TRBV30
d_gene: TRBD1

CDR3aa: ASSWGQGPDTQY
j_gene: TRBJ2-3
len: 12
v_gene: TRBV5-1
d_gene: TRBD1

CDR3aa: ASSTGQGNEQF
j_gene: TRBJ2-1
len: 11
v_gene: TRBV18
d_gene: TRBD1

CDR3aa: ASSLDTRNTIY
j_gene: TRBJ1-3
len: 11
v_gene: TRBV13
d_gene: .

CDR3aa: ASSWTGIRTDTQY
j_gene: TRBJ2-3
len: 13
v_gene: TRBV28
d_gene: .

CDR3aa: ASSTKGLGWVCTQY
j_gene: TRBJ2-3
len: 14
v_gene: TRBV21-1
d_gene: .

CDR3aa: ASSEALAEYNEQF
j_gene: TRBJ2-1
len: 13
v_gene: TRBV6-1
d_gene: TRBD2

CDR3aa: ASRTSRKGSYEQY
j_gene: TRBJ2-7
len: 13
v_gene: TRBV28
d_gene: .

CDR3aa: ASSYGTTGPDTQY
j_gene: TRBJ2-3
len: 13
v_gene: TRBV6-5
d_gene: .

CDR3aa: ASSLPANEQF
j_gene: TRBJ2-1
len: 10
v_gene: TRBV14
d_gene: .

CDR3aa: ASSPRSRAGQGRTDTQY
j_gene: TRBJ2-3
len: 17
v_gene: TRBV18
d_gene: TRBD1